One sample yielded the 10 T cell receptor beta chains listed below, sequenced in a study of OX40 agonist ivuxolimab in advanced cancers. The table came from immunoSEQ multiplex PCR; TCRdb's copy has only in-frame clones and leaves some out. The sample carries 55,000 to 80,000 clones, 89% recorded once. The sample here was CD4+ or CD8+ T cells sorted from blood, taken in a trial of the OX40 agonist ivuxolimab. Every receptor here comes from an adult with an advanced solid tumor such as melanoma, head and neck, liver or kidney cancer.

The chain joins TRBV7-9 to TRBJ2-7; TRBD2 aligns across 9 bases. V lost 4 bases to trimming and J lost 6 bases; unmatched junction nucleotides: 7. CDR3 length: 14 residues. CDR1 and CDR2 from the germline V gene are SEHNR and FQNEAQ (reference sequence). CDR3 coding DNA: TGTGCCAGCAGCTCCGGACTAGCGAGCGGCGAGCAGTACTTC. It specifies CASSSGLASGEQYF.

The chain is built from TRBV7-9 and TRBJ2-1, with TRBD2 matching over 8 bases. V dropped 1 base and J dropped 3; count of bases not matched to a gene: 5. Germline values: CDR1 SEHNR, CDR2 FQNEAQ (reference sequence). This CDR3 has 16 amino acids. The CDR3 sequence: CASSLVAGTSYNEQFF. In nucleotides, the CDR3 is TGTGCCAGCAGCTTAGTCGCCGGGACTAGCTACAATGAGCAGTTCTTC.

The chain has TRBV6-1 and TRBJ1-1; D is ambiguous. This CDR3 region has 15 residues. From germline, CDR1 is MNHNS and CDR2 SASEGT. The V gene lost 6 bases and the J gene lost 4 bases, with 18 bases spanning the gap. The CDR3, as DNA: TGTGCCAGCAGATACCAGGTGGGGAAGGGCACTGAAGCTTTCTTT. Its translation is CASRYQVGKGTEAFF.

The chain carries TRBV14 and TRBJ2-1, with 8 bases fitting TRBD1. Losses at the gene ends were 2 bases for V and 6 bases for J; bases not matched to a gene: 6. Germline V gene lookup returns CDR1 SGHDN and CDR2 FVKESK. The CDR3 is 15 residues long. CDR3 nucleotides: TGTGCCAGCAGCCAACGGGACAGGCCGGGCAATGAGCAGTTCTTC. It codes for CASSQRDRPGNEQFF.

The rearrangement uses TRBV4-1 and TRBJ1-5; D gene unclear. V lost 0 bases and J 4 bases, leaving 4 bases between the germline ends. This CDR3 has 13 amino acids. Germline lookup yields CDR1 MGHRA and CDR2 YSYEKL. The CDR3 DNA is TGCGCCAGCAGCCAAGACGAAAATCAGCCCCAGCATTTT. Translation gives CASSQDENQPQHF.

The V gene is TRBV13, the J gene TRBJ2-7; 9 bases are shared with TRBD2. CDR1 is PRHDT and CDR2 is FYEKMQ in the germline V gene (reference sequence). J was trimmed by 6 bases and V by 1 base; bases with no gene match: 7. This CDR3 comprises 15 residues. CDR3 amino acids: CASSLVGTSSSEQYF. The CDR3, as DNA: TGTGCCAGCAGCTTAGTCGGGACTAGCTCGTCCGAGCAGTACTTC.

This clone was counted at least ten times. The V gene is TRBV11-2, the J gene TRBJ2-3; TRBD2 matches at 11 bases. In germline, CDR1 is SGHAT, CDR2 FQNNGV. J lost 7 bases, V lost 0 bases, and 6 bases had no gene match. The length of the CDR3 is 16 residues. CDR3 DNA sequence: TGTGCCAGCAGCTTAGAACTACTAGCGGGGGACCATACGCAGTATTTT. Its translation: CASSLELLAGDHTQYF.

In its sample, this clone was seen many times. As DNA, the CDR3 is TGTGCCAGCAGTTTGGGGTTTAGGACTAATGAAAAACTGTTTTTT. It specifies CASSLGFRTNEKLFF. This chain connects TRBV27 to TRBJ1-4; D is unresolved. The ends were cut back, 3 bases at V and 2 bases at J, with 10 bases in the middle. The germline gives CDR1 MNHEY, CDR2 SMNVEV (reference sequence). The CDR3 is made up of 15 amino acids.

Here the CDR3 reads CASTGQAITYGESYSEQYF. Written as DNA, the CDR3 is TGTGCCAGCACGGGACAGGCGATAACCTACGGGGAGAGTTATTCCGAGCAGTACTTC. The genes are TRBV27 and TRBJ2-7, with 8 bases identical to TRBD1. The CDR3 contains 19 residues. V trimming: 7 bases; J trimming: 6 bases; junction bases outside the gene matches: 26. CDR1 MNHEY and CDR2 SMNVEV come from the germline V gene (reference sequence).

The gene calls are TRBV5-4 and TRBJ1-4; no clear D. The CDR3 is made up of 14 amino acids. Trimming took 0 bases from V and 1 from J, leaving 4 bases between them. Per the germline V gene, CDR1 is SGHNT and CDR2 is YYREEE (reference sequence). This chain's CDR3 is CASSLDGTNEKLFF. In DNA, the CDR3 is TGTGCCAGCAGCTTGGACGGAACTAATGAAAAACTGTTTTTT.